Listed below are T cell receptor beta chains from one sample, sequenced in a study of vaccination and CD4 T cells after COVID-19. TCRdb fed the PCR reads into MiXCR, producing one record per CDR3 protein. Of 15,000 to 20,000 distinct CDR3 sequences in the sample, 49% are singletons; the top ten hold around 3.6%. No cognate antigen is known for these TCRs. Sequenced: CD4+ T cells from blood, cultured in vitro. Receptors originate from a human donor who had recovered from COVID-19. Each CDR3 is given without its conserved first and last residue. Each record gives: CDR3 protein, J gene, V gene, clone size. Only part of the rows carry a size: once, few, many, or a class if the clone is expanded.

CDR3aa: ARSFQRLKNQPQH
j_gene: TRBJ1-5
v_gene: TRBV5-3
abundance: NA

CDR3aa: AISALQAAGGPKGTDTQY
j_gene: TRBJ2-3
v_gene: TRBV10-3
abundance: NA

CDR3aa: ASSHRGLVADTQY
j_gene: TRBJ2-3
v_gene: TRBV6-2/TRBV6-3
abundance: NA

CDR3aa: ASSYGGASKNIQY
j_gene: TRBJ2-4
v_gene: TRBV6-5
abundance: NA

CDR3aa: ASSEASAGGIGNEQF
j_gene: TRBJ2-1
v_gene: TRBV6-1
abundance: once

CDR3aa: ASSLRLNEQY
j_gene: TRBJ2-7
v_gene: TRBV5-4
abundance: NA

CDR3aa: ASRSSGGDYGYT
j_gene: TRBJ1-2
v_gene: TRBV27
abundance: few

CDR3aa: ASSYSAVSNQPQH
j_gene: TRBJ1-5
v_gene: TRBV6-5
abundance: few

CDR3aa: ASSVDRGREKLF
j_gene: TRBJ1-4
v_gene: TRBV7-2
abundance: NA

CDR3aa: ASSSGGDEKLF
j_gene: TRBJ1-4
v_gene: TRBV7-9
abundance: NA

CDR3aa: ATREGGSYNSPLH
j_gene: TRBJ1-6
v_gene: TRBV10-3
abundance: NA

CDR3aa: SATGQNEQY
j_gene: TRBJ2-7
v_gene: TRBV20-1
abundance: NA

CDR3aa: AWRPSGQVTEAF
j_gene: TRBJ1-1
v_gene: TRBV30
abundance: NA

CDR3aa: ASSWPRDGYHYT
j_gene: TRBJ1-2
v_gene: TRBV5-4
abundance: NA

CDR3aa: ASSMDRVGEAF
j_gene: TRBJ1-1
v_gene: TRBV7-9
abundance: once

CDR3aa: ASRGTAYEQY
j_gene: TRBJ2-7
v_gene: TRBV6-4
abundance: NA

CDR3aa: SANQETQY
j_gene: TRBJ2-5
v_gene: TRBV20-1
abundance: NA

CDR3aa: SAATDSPGELF
j_gene: TRBJ2-2
v_gene: TRBV20-1
abundance: NA

CDR3aa: ASSLWTSGYEQY
j_gene: TRBJ2-7
v_gene: TRBV7-2
abundance: few

CDR3aa: ASSRTGGKQF
j_gene: TRBJ2-1
v_gene: TRBV19
abundance: NA

CDR3aa: ATSRGTEAF
j_gene: TRBJ1-1
v_gene: TRBV24-1
abundance: NA

CDR3aa: ASSLGGVWGEQF
j_gene: TRBJ2-1
v_gene: TRBV11-3
abundance: NA

CDR3aa: ASSQAVSETQY
j_gene: TRBJ2-5
v_gene: TRBV4-2
abundance: NA

CDR3aa: AISESTPNYGYT
j_gene: TRBJ1-2
v_gene: TRBV10-3
abundance: NA

CDR3aa: ASSQPGTSESTGELF
j_gene: TRBJ2-2
v_gene: TRBV4-2
abundance: NA

CDR3aa: ASLGLANTGELF
j_gene: TRBJ2-2
v_gene: TRBV7-2
abundance: NA

CDR3aa: ASSLNRGRAYEQY
j_gene: TRBJ2-7
v_gene: TRBV12-3/TRBV12-4
abundance: NA

CDR3aa: ASNDREWVGEAF
j_gene: TRBJ1-1
v_gene: TRBV19
abundance: NA

CDR3aa: ATRQGTETQY
j_gene: TRBJ2-5
v_gene: TRBV5-1
abundance: NA

CDR3aa: ASSQDQGLGYT
j_gene: TRBJ1-2
v_gene: TRBV4-2
abundance: few

CDR3aa: ASTRTGLQGYT
j_gene: TRBJ1-2
v_gene: TRBV6-1
abundance: large